Each of the 28 T cell receptor beta chains below was sequenced from the same sample in a study of read filtering for tumor transcriptome and immune sequencing. This library used approximately 0.4 ug RNA and molecular barcoded adaptors spanning alpha/delta and beta/gamma chains. From the reads, TCRdb called clonotypes with MiXCR, one entry per CDR3 protein. The sample lists 30,000 to 45,000 distinct CDR3 sequences; roughly an eighth were seen once. The specimen was a population of CD138-negative cells sorted from bone marrow. The receptors here all came from a donor over 35 with multiple myeloma.

This clonotype came up many times. One junction end does not reproduce the germline sequence, and a read error may be involved. The chain joins TRBV7-9 to TRBJ2-5, with D unclear. This CDR3 is built from 12 residues. Germline CDR1 and CDR2: SEHNR and FQNEAQ (reference sequence). In DNA, the CDR3 is TGTGCCAGCAGCCCCCCTCAAGGGACCCAGTACTTC. The encoded protein is CASSPPQGTQYF.

This clonotype was seen many times. The chain links TRBV10-3 to TRBJ2-1, with a tentative D call TRBD1 (5 bases). This CDR3 has 15 amino acids. The germline V and J ends were trimmed by 7 bases and 0 bases, with 13 bases remaining between them. Germline loops: CDR1 ENHRY, CDR2 SYGVKD. CDR3 amino acids: CAIKAGPNSYNEQFF. The CDR3, as DNA: TGTGCCATCAAGGCAGGGCCGAACTCCTACAATGAGCAGTTCTTC.

This clonotype came up many times. Written as DNA, the CDR3 is TGTGCCAGCAGCCTGGACGGGAGAGGACCGTACTCTGGAAACACCATATATTTT. Residues: CASSLDGRGPYSGNTIYF. This chain links TRBV7-9 with TRBJ1-3, with D uncertain. There are 18 residues in the CDR3. V was pared by 5 bases and J by 0 bases, with 20 bases between. The germline CDR1 and CDR2 sequences are SEHNR and FQNEAQ (reference sequence).

This clonotype occurred many times. V is TRBV5-1 and J is TRBJ1-1, with a possible D match to TRBD1 (6 bases). CDR3 length: 14 residues. Looked up from germline, CDR1 is SGHRS and CDR2 is YFSETQ. Between the trimmed V and J ends, which lost 3 bases and 7 bases, there was a span of 16 bases. As DNA, the CDR3 is TGCGCCAGCAGCTCGGACAGTACGCTTAGTGAAGCTTTCTTT. Protein product: CASSSDSTLSEAFF.

Concerning this clonotype itself: This likely traces to a read error, being one base from a far larger clone. The rearrangement uses TRBV6-5 and TRBJ2-1; 11 nucleotides agree with TRBD2. CDR3 length equals 15 residues. Germline CDR1 is MNHEY and CDR2 is SVGAGI. The CDR3, as DNA: TGTGCCAGCAGTTCGCGACTAGCGGGGCTCAATGGGCAGTTCTTC. It specifies CASSSRLAGLNGQFF.

This clonotype was detected ten times or more. V and J are TRBV28 and TRBJ1-2; D not resolved. From germline, CDR1 is MDHEN and CDR2 SYDVKM. V lost 3 bases, J lost 1 base, and 9 bases lay in between. The CDR3 length is 14 residues. The CDR3 region has the DNA TGTGCCAGCAGTTTCATCGACATTAACTATGGCTACACCTTC. Its translation: CASSFIDINYGYTF.

In this sample, this clonotype turned up many times. The rearrangement links TRBV11-3 to TRBJ2-1, with 9 bases lining up with TRBD2. The CDR3 is 16 residues long. Germline CDR1 and CDR2: SGHNT and YENEEA. Trimming removed 4 bases from V and 1 base from J; junction bases left unmatched: 5. CDR3: CASSSLAGVSYNEQFF. The CDR3 DNA is TGTGCCAGCAGCTCCTTAGCGGGAGTATCCTACAATGAGCAGTTCTTC.

This clonotype was observed at least ten times. J is TRBJ2-1 and V is TRBV7-9; unclear D gene. The V gene's germline CDR1 is SEHNR and CDR2 FQNEAQ (reference sequence). Trimming removed 5 bases from V and 0 bases from J, with 17 bases in between. The CDR3 runs to 17 residues. CDR3 protein: CASSGTKTLISYNEQFF. CDR3 nucleotides: TGTGCCAGCAGCGGAACAAAAACCCTGATCTCCTACAATGAGCAGTTCTTC.

This clonotype was detected ten times or more. CDR3 bases: TGCAGTGCTTTAGCGGGGGGCGCCTACGAGCAGTACTTC. Translation: CSALAGGAYEQYF. The chain is built from TRBV20-1 and TRBJ2-7, with 10 nucleotides matching TRBD2. The V gene's germline CDR1 is DFQATT and CDR2 SNEGSKA (reference sequence). This CDR3 spans 13 amino acids. V shed 5 bases, J shed 2 bases, and the junction held 3 bases outside the gene matches.

This clonotype was recorded at least ten times. This rearrangement joins TRBV11-2 to TRBJ1-5; no reliable D call. The CDR3 runs to 13 residues. V dropped 1 base and J dropped 11 bases, with 12 bases sitting between them. Germline values: CDR1 SGHAT, CDR2 FQNNGV. The CDR3 DNA sequence: TGTGCCAGCAGCTTAGTTTTGGGCACAGCCCAGCATTTT. Protein product: CASSLVLGTAQHF.

This clonotype was found many times. This chain connects TRBV4-1 to TRBJ2-2, with a possible D match to TRBD2 (7 bases). The V gene lost 10 bases and the J gene lost 5 bases, with 17 bases spanning the gap. Germline V gene lookup returns CDR1 MGHRA and CDR2 YSYEKL. This CDR3 contains 14 residues. DNA for the CDR3: TGCGCCACCCAATGGGGGGGCAGAACCGGGGAGCTGTTTTTT. Translation: CATQWGGRTGELFF.

There are many counts of this clonotype. The chain combines TRBV29-1 with TRBJ1-2; 8 bases align to TRBD1. The germline V gene encodes CDR1 SQVTM and CDR2 ANQGSEA. The CDR3 spans 13 residues. The J segment lost 6 bases and the V segment lost 2 bases, leaving 5 bases of the junction unmatched. The CDR3 is CSVEKGQGNGYTF. Written as DNA, the CDR3 is TGCAGCGTTGAAAAAGGACAGGGAAATGGCTACACCTTC.

This clonotype was seen just once. A far larger clone lies a single base away; this is likely a read error. The chain carries TRBV7-2 and TRBJ1-4; no definite D call. The CDR3 loop spans 12 amino acids. Germline V gene sequence: CDR1 SGHTA, CDR2 FQGNSA. The CDR3 DNA sequence: TGTGCCAGCAGCTTAGATGCGGTCTCCCCGTATTTT. Its translation: CASSLDAVSPYF.

This clonotype showed up many times. The chain is built from TRBV7-9 and TRBJ1-1, with a possible D match to TRBD1 (6 bases). Looked up from germline, CDR1 is SEHNR and CDR2 is FQNEAQ (reference sequence). The V gene lost 5 bases and the J gene lost 1 base, with 11 bases spanning the gap. This CDR3 is built from 14 residues. The CDR3 region is CASSLGQPNTEAFF. CDR3 bases: TGTGCCAGCAGCCTTGGACAGCCGAACACTGAAGCTTTCTTT. The full variable domain, completed using reference TRBV7-9 and TRBJ1-1, is DTGVSQNPRHKITKRGQNVTFRCDPISEHNRLYWYRQTLGQGPEFLTYFQNEAQLEKSRLLSDRFSAERPKGSFSTLEIQRTEQGDSAMYLCASSLGQPNTEAFFGQGTRLTVV.

Ten or more counts support this clonotype. The chain has TRBV12-3 or TRBV12-4 and TRBJ2-3; 11 nucleotides line up with TRBD2. This CDR3 is built from 14 residues. Unmatched junction bases numbered 7, after V lost 6 bases and J lost 8 bases. Written as DNA, the CDR3 is TGTGCCAGCAGACTAGCGGGAGTGGGGGGTACGCAGTATTTT. This gives the protein CASRLAGVGGTQYF.

Worth noting for this clonotype: At one boundary the junction diverges from the germline segment, which might be a read error. This chain uses TRBV11-3 with TRBJ1-5; D remains ambiguous. This CDR3 is 14 amino acids long. Germline V gene lookup returns CDR1 SGHNT and CDR2 YENEEA. CDR3: CASSLGGVGQPQRF. The CDR3, as DNA: TGTGCCAGCAGCTTAGGTGGTGTTGGGCAGCCCCAGCGTTTT. Complete variable domain (other parts from reference TRBV11-3 and TRBJ1-5): EAGVVQSPRYKIIEKKQPVAFWCNPISGHNTLYWYLQNLGQGPELLIRYENEEAVDDSQLPKDRFSAERLKGVDSTLKIQPAELGDSAVYLCASSLGGVGQPQRFGDGTRLSIL.

This clonotype was counted between two and nine times. The genes are TRBV7-9 and TRBJ2-1; TRBD2 is a possible D gene (6 bases). This CDR3 contains 16 residues. Trimming pared 4 bases from V and 4 bases from J, leaving 17 bases between. Germline CDR1 and CDR2: SEHNR and FQNEAQ (reference sequence). In nucleotides, the CDR3 is TGTGCCAGCAGCTCTCTGGGACTGGCAGGGTACAATGAGCAGTTCTTC. Residues: CASSSLGLAGYNEQFF.

Many counts were recorded for this clonotype. The genes are TRBV5-1 and TRBJ2-5, with 10 bases lining up with TRBD2. This CDR3 region has 15 residues. With 4 bases clipped from V and 3 bases from J, the junction kept 6 bases outside the gene matches. The V gene's germline CDR1 is SGHRS and CDR2 YFSETQ. CDR3 coding DNA: TGCGCCAGCAGCCCCACTAGCGGGACGGAAGAGACCCAGTACTTC. Translating it yields CASSPTSGTEETQYF.

The chain employs TRBV27 and TRBJ1-2; D not certain. In germline, CDR1 is MNHEY, CDR2 SMNVEV (reference sequence). The V gene lost 5 bases and the J gene lost 4 bases, with 20 bases spanning the gap. The CDR3 consists of 16 residues. The DNA for the CDR3 is TGTGCCAGCAGTCAAGAACCCCCAGGCTTAGGCTATGGCTACACCTTC. As protein: CASSQEPPGLGYGYTF.

Ten or more counts support this clonotype. The chain carries TRBV7-2 and TRBJ2-5; 13 positions agree with TRBD2. The CDR3 is 17 residues long. The V gene's germline CDR1 is SGHTA and CDR2 FQGNSA. Trimming removed 5 bases from V and 2 bases from J; junction bases left unmatched: 8. The DNA for the CDR3 is TGTGCCAGCAGCGCGGGACTAGCGGGGACTGTACAAGAGACCCAGTACTTC. Translated: CASSAGLAGTVQETQYF.

This clonotype was picked up a small number of times. This clone may be a read error of a much larger clone one base away. The rearrangement uses TRBV7-9 and TRBJ2-2; D is uncertain. There are 14 residues in the CDR3. Trimming removed 2 bases from V and 4 bases from J, with 8 bases in between. CDR1 is SEHNR and CDR2 is FQNEAQ in the germline V gene (reference sequence). The CDR3 DNA reads TGTGCCAGCAGCTTAAACTATGTCACCGGGGAGCTGTTTTTT. It yields the protein CASSLNYVTGELFF.

In this sample, this clonotype turned up many times. J is TRBJ1-3 and V is TRBV10-2, with TRBD1 matching 7 bases. The CDR3 sequence is 16 residues long. Germline V gives CDR1 WSHSY, CDR2 SAAADI. The J segment lost 0 bases and the V segment lost 10 bases, leaving 12 bases of the junction unmatched. The CDR3 region has the DNA TGCGCCACCCGGACCGGGACAGAAAGCTCTGGAAACACCATATATTTT. This gives the protein CATRTGTESSGNTIYF.

This clonotype showed up just a few times. The J gene is TRBJ2-7, the V gene TRBV20-1; D perhaps matches TRBD1 (6 bases). Germline assignment: CDR1 DFQATT and CDR2 SNEGSKA (reference sequence). CDR3 length: 14 residues. Trimming took off 4 bases at V and 2 bases at J, with 15 bases between the two ends. CDR3 protein: CSATRQAFPYEQYF. Here the CDR3 DNA reads TGCAGTGCTACCAGACAGGCCTTTCCCTACGAGCAGTACTTC.

This clonotype has at least ten counts. Sequence at one end of the junction differs from germline and may be a read error. The chain carries TRBV6-2 or TRBV6-3 and TRBJ2-3; D gene ambiguous. Germline CDR1 reads MNHEY; CDR2 reads SVGEGT. The CDR3 runs to 12 residues. This CDR3 is CASRYSQMTQYF. CDR3 nucleotides: TGTGCCAGCAGATACTCCCAAATGACGCAGTATTTT.

The rearrangement joins TRBV18 to TRBJ2-2; D not certain. The CDR3 extends over 14 amino acids. V gave up 2 bases and J gave up 6 bases, with 10 bases separating them. In germline, CDR1 is KGHSH, CDR2 LQKENI. The CDR3 region is CASSPETGSGELFF. DNA of the CDR3: TGTGCCAGCTCACCAGAGACGGGCTCCGGGGAGCTGTTTTTT.

This clonotype was seen many times. As DNA, the CDR3 is TGTGCCAGCAGCCCTGACACTGAAGCTTTCTTT. Encoded protein: CASSPDTEAFF. The V gene is TRBV12-3 or TRBV12-4, the J gene TRBJ1-1, with D uncertain. V was shortened by 6 bases and J by 3 bases, with 5 bases between the two germline ends. CDR3 length equals 11 residues.

Many counts were recorded for this clonotype. The V gene is TRBV7-8, the J gene TRBJ2-7; maybe TRBD1 (5 bases). Between the trimmed V and J ends, which lost 8 bases and 6 bases, there was a span of 20 bases. Germline CDR1 is SGHVS and CDR2 is FQNEAQ. The CDR3 sequence is 14 residues long. CDR3 nucleotides: TGTGCCAGCGGCGCCAGGTTGGACAAGGCCGAGCAGTACTTC. Translated, it gives CASGARLDKAEQYF.

Only a few counts were recorded for this clonotype. One junction end disagrees with the germline gene, perhaps due to a read error. This sequence joins TRBV5-1 and TRBJ1-1, with 7 bases that match TRBD1. Germline values: CDR1 SGHRS, CDR2 YFSETQ. CDR3 size: 13 residues. The CDR3 coding sequence is TGCGCCAGCAGCTTGGAAGGGGGCACTGGAGCTTCCTTT. Protein product: CASSLEGGTGASF.